These 13 T cell receptor beta chains came from one sample sequenced in a study of T cells after yellow fever vaccination (dated by TCRdb to between 2017 and 2020). Library generation was performed with 5' RACE. The reads were generated on an Illumina NovaSeq 6000. In-frame beta chains were kept once TCRdb had trimmed the public reads at Q25 with fastp and called clones with MiXCR. CDR3 protein duplicates are merged, each entry listing the most common genes and DNA. The sample table lists hundreds of thousands of distinct CDR3 sequences, around 4.9% of them with a count of one. Less than 3.5% of the sample belongs to the ten largest clones. The treatment or condition label, read with the paper, signifies: live attenuated yellow fever vaccine strain. Sequencing was performed on CD4+ T cells sorted from PBMCs, taken on the day of the yellow fever booster vaccination. The receptors originated from a man aged 18 to 35 who received the YFV17D yellow fever vaccine.

This clonotype was counted between two and nine times. V and J are TRBV5-1 and TRBJ1-1; D might be TRBD1 (5 bases). Trimming pared 1 base from V and 2 bases from J, leaving 15 bases between. The CDR3 runs 16 residues. CDR1 and CDR2 from the germline V gene are SGHRS and YFSETQ. DNA for the CDR3: TGCGCCAGCAGCTTGTCCCCCGGGGCGGTTAACACTGAAGCTTTCTTT. As protein: CASSLSPGAVNTEAFF.

The chain carries TRBV11-3 and TRBJ2-2; D uncertain. Germline V gene lookup returns CDR1 SGHNT and CDR2 YENEEA. Trimming removed 0 bases from V and 4 bases from J, with 6 bases in between. The CDR3 is 14 residues long. The CDR3 nucleotides are TGTGCCAGCAGCTTAGATGCAGGCACCGGGGAGCTGTTTTTT. This encodes CASSLDAGTGELFF.

This clonotype was counted ten times or more. The rearrangement joins TRBV7-2 to TRBJ2-1; 9 bases are a match to TRBD1. Germline values: CDR1 SGHTA, CDR2 FQGNSA. The CDR3 has 13 amino acids. The trim removed 1 base at V and 13 bases at J, leaving 5 bases unmatched. This CDR3 reads CASSLGTGDLQFF. The CDR3 coding sequence is TGTGCCAGCAGCTTAGGGACAGGGGATCTCCAGTTCTTC.

This clonotype was observed a few times. This sequence joins TRBV5-1 and TRBJ1-5; 8 positions match TRBD1. The V segment lost 4 bases and the J segment 4 bases; nucleotides outside the gene matches: 10. The germline CDR1 and CDR2 sequences are SGHRS and YFSETQ. The CDR3 spans 16 residues. In nucleotides, the CDR3 is TGCGCCAGCAGCCTCACCGGGACAGGAGATAATCAGCCCCAGCATTTT. It encodes CASSLTGTGDNQPQHF.

The chain employs TRBV2 and TRBJ2-5; D gene unclear. The CDR3 has 12 amino acids. V shed 4 bases and J shed 1 base, with 4 bases lying between them. Per the germline V gene, CDR1 is SNHLY and CDR2 is FYNNEI. CDR3 DNA: TGTGCCAGCAGTGGGTCCCAAGAGACCCAGTACTTC. Its protein product is CASSGSQETQYF.

This clonotype was recorded many times. This chain's CDR3 is CASSLVSLSSYNEQFF. The CDR3 DNA follows: TGTGCCAGCAGCTTAGTCTCCCTCAGCTCCTACAATGAGCAGTTCTTC. This chain joins TRBV7-9 and TRBJ2-1; D is ambiguous. The germline CDR1 and CDR2 sequences are SEHNR and FQNEAQ (reference sequence). The CDR3 extends over 16 amino acids. Between the trimmed V and J ends, which lost 1 base and 0 bases, there was a span of 10 bases.

This clonotype was observed a few times. This chain connects TRBV5-1 to TRBJ2-3; 15 positions match TRBD2. Germline V CDR1 and CDR2: SGHRS, YFSETQ. The CDR3 sequence is 16 residues long. The ends lost 4 bases at V and 9 bases at J; junction bases unmatched: 9. In DNA form, the CDR3 reads TGCGCCAGCAGCCCCGCCGGGACTAGCGGGGGGAGGACGCAGTATTTT. It encodes CASSPAGTSGGRTQYF.

This clonotype was recorded at least ten times. The chain couples TRBV29-1 to TRBJ2-4; D ambiguous. Trimming shortened V by 8 bases and J by 4 bases, and 6 bases separated the two germline ends. Germline CDR1 is SQVTM and CDR2 is ANQGSEA. The CDR3 contains 10 residues. The CDR3 sequence is CSPEKNIQYF. The CDR3 DNA is TGCAGCCCCGAAAAAAACATTCAGTACTTC. Using reference TRBV29-1 and TRBJ2-4 for the parts outside the CDR3, the full variable domain is SAVISQKPSRDICQRGTSLTIQCQVDSQVTMMFWYRQQPGQSLTLIATANQGSEATYESGFVIDKFPISRPNLTFSTLTVSNMSPEDSSIYLCSPEKNIQYFGAGTRLSVL.

This chain uses TRBV5-5 with TRBJ1-3, with D uncertain. Germline assignment: CDR1 SGHKS and CDR2 YYEKEE (reference sequence). The length of the CDR3 is 14 residues. The V and J ends lost 5 bases and 2 bases respectively, with 11 bases between them. CDR3 region: CASRIQLTGNTIYF. The CDR3 DNA reads TGTGCCAGCAGAATACAGCTTACTGGAAACACCATATATTTT. Full variable domain (outside the CDR3, taken from reference TRBV5-5 and TRBJ1-3): DAGVTQSPTHLIKTRGQQVTLRCSPISGHKSVSWYQQVLGQGPQFIFQYYEKEERGRGNFPDRFSARQFPNYSSELNVNALLLGDSALYLCASRIQLTGNTIYFGEGSWLTVV.

This clonotype was recorded at least ten times. The rearrangement uses TRBV20-1 and TRBJ1-4; D unclear. The CDR3 is made up of 12 amino acids. With 3 bases removed from V and 0 bases from J, the gap between germline ends came to 2 bases. Per the germline V gene, CDR1 is DFQATT and CDR2 is SNEGSKA (reference sequence). In DNA, the CDR3 is TGCAGTGCTAGTGCAACTAATGAAAAACTGTTTTTT. Translated, it gives CSASATNEKLFF.

This rearrangement joins TRBV12-3 or TRBV12-4 to TRBJ2-3; D is unclear. V dropped 5 bases and J dropped 0 bases, with 15 bases sitting between them. CDR3 length equals 16 residues. CDR3 sequence reads: CASSVRLGPSTDTQYF. The CDR3 bases are TGTGCCAGCAGTGTTAGGCTAGGGCCTAGCACAGATACGCAGTATTTT.

This clonotype has at least ten counts. The rearrangement links TRBV12-3 or TRBV12-4 to TRBJ2-3, with D hard to call. Deletions cut 1 base from V and 5 bases from J, with 10 bases between. The CDR3 runs 14 residues. DNA for the CDR3: TGTGCCAGCAGTTTAGGGGCAACAAAAGATACGCAGTATTTT. It yields the protein CASSLGATKDTQYF.

The CDR3 bases are TGTGCCAGCAGCAGGGGACAGGGGAACGAAAAACTGTTTTTT. This sequence encodes CASSRGQGNEKLFF. J is TRBJ1-4 and V is TRBV5-5, with 10 positions matching TRBD1. This CDR3 is 14 amino acids long. Germline V CDR1 and CDR2: SGHKS, YYEKEE (reference sequence). With V trimmed by 4 bases and J by 8 bases, 5 bases remained unmatched.